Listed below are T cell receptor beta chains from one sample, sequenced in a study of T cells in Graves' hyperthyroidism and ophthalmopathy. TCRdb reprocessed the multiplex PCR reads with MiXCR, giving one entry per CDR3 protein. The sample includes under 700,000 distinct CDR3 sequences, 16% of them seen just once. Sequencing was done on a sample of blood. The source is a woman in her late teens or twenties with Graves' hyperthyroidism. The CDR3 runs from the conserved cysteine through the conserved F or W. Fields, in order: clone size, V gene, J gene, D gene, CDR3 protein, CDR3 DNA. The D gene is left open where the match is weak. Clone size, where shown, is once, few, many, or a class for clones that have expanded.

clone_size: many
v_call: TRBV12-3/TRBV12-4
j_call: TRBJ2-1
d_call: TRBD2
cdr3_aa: CASSPPGLAAVPNEQFF
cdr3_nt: TGTGCCAGCAGTCCTCCGGGACTAGCGGCCGTACCCAATGAGCAGTTCTTC

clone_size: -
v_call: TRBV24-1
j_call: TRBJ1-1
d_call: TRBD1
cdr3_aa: CATSDSDYPGTGDSEAFF
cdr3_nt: TGTGCCACCAGTGATTCTGACTACCCCGGGACAGGGGATTCTGAAGCTTTCTTT

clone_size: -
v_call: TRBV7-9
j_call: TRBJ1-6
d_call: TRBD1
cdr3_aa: CASSLVGTGGRSPLHF
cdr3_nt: TGTGCCAGCAGCTTAGTTGGGACAGGGGGCCGTTCACCCCTCCACTTT

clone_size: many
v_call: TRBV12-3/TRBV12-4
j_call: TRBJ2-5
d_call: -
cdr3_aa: CASSSIQETQYF
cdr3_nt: TGTGCCAGCAGTTCTATCCAAGAGACCCAGTACTTC

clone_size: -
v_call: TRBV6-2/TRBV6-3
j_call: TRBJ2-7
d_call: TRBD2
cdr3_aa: CASSEGGALEQYF
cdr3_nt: TGTGCCAGCAGCGAGGGAGGGGCGCTGGAGCAGTACTTC

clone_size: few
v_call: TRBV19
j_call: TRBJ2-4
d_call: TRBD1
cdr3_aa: CASRSVKKGARENIQYF
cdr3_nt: TGTGCCAGTCGATCCGTCAAAAAGGGGGCGAGGGAAAACATTCAGTACTTC

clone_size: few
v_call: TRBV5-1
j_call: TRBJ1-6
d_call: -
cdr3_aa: CASSFGRTDNSPLHF
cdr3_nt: TGCGCCAGCAGCTTCGGGCGGACCGATAATTCACCCCTCCACTTT

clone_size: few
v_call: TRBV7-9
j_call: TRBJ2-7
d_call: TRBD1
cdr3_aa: CASSRQGFNEQYF
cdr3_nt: TGTGCCAGCAGCCGACAGGGTTTCAACGAGCAGTACTTC

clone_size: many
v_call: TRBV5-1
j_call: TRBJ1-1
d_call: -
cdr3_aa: CASTRAPATEAFF
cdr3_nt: TGCGCCAGCACCCGGGCCCCGGCCACTGAAGCTTTCTTT

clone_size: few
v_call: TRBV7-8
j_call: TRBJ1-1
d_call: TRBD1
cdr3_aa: CASSARTGAGSTEAFF
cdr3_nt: TGTGCCAGCAGCGCGCGGACAGGGGCTGGTAGCACTGAAGCTTTCTTT

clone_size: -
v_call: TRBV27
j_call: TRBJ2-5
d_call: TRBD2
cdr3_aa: CASRQAGGIETQYF
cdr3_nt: TGTGCCAGCAGGCAGGCGGGGGGAATAGAGACCCAGTACTTC

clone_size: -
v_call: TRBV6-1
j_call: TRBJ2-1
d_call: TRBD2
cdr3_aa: CASSENGPGGVYNEQFF
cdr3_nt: TGTGCCAGCAGCGAAAACGGCCCGGGAGGTGTCTACAATGAGCAGTTCTTC

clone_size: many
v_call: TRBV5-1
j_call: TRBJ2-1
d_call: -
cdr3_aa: CASSLYGLSSYNEQFF
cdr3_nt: TGCGCCAGCAGCTTGTACGGTTTGAGCTCCTACAATGAGCAGTTCTTC

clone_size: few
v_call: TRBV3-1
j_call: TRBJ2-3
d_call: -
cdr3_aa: CASSQGGNSDTQYF
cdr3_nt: TGTGCCAGCAGCCAAGGGGGAAATTCTGATACGCAGTATTTT

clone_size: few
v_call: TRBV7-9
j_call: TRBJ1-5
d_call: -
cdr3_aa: CASSPPPRPGGNQPQHF
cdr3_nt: TGTGCCAGCAGCCCCCCCCCGAGACCTGGGGGCAATCAGCCCCAGCATTTT

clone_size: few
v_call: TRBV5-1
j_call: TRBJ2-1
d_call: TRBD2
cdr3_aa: CASSLTAGVSNEQFF
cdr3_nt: TGCGCCAGCAGCTTGACCGCGGGAGTAAGTAATGAGCAGTTCTTC

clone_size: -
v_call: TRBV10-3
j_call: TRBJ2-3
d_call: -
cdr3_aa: CAISSEAVADTQYF
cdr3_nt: TGTGCCATCAGTTCCGAGGCTGTCGCAGATACGCAGTATTTT

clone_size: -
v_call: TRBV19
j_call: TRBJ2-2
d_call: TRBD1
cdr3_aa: CASSARDSPNTGELFF
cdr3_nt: TGTGCCAGTAGCGCCAGGGACAGCCCGAACACCGGGGAGCTGTTTTTT

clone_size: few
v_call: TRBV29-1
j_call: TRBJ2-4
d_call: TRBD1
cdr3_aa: CSVPGTGDNIQYF
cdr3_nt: TGCAGCGTTCCAGGGACAGGGGATAACATTCAGTACTTC

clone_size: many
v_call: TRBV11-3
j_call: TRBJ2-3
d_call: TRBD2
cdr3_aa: CASSPGGIAGGPTDTQYF
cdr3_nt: TGTGCCAGCAGCCCCGGTGGAATAGCGGGGGGACCCACAGATACGCAGTATTTT

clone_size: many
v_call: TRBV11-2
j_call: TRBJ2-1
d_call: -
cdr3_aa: CASSLAGIAREQFF
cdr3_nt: TGTGCCAGCAGCTTAGCGGGTATAGCTCGTGAGCAGTTCTTC

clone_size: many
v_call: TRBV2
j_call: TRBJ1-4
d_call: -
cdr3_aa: CASSEELPREKLFF
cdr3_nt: TGTGCCAGCAGTGAAGAGCTCCCAAGGGAAAAACTGTTTTTT

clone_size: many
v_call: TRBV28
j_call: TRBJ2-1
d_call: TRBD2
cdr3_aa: CASSPRGAGTNNEQFF
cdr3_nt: TGTGCCAGCAGCCCGCGTGGAGCGGGGACGAACAATGAGCAGTTCTTC

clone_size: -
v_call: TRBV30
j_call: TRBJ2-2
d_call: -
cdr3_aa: CARTLPNTGELFF
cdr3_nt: TGTGCCCGGACACTCCCGAACACCGGGGAGCTGTTTTTT

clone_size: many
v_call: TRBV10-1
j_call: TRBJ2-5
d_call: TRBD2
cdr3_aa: CASSVSAGGMETQYF
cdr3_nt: TGCGCCAGCAGTGTATCGGCGGGGGGGATGGAGACCCAGTACTTC

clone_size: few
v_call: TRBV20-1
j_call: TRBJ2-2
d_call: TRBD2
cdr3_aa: CSAVAGEENTGELFF
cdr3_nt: TGCAGTGCGGTAGCGGGGGAGGAAAACACCGGGGAGCTGTTTTTT

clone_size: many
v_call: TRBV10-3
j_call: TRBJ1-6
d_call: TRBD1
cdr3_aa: CAISDRDRGVSPLHF
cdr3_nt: TGTGCCATCAGTGACCGGGACAGGGGAGTATCACCCCTCCACTTT

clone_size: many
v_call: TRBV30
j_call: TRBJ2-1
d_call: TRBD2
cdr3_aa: CAWSVQRLAVHEQFF
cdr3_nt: TGTGCCTGGAGTGTACAGCGACTAGCGGTCCACGAGCAGTTCTTC

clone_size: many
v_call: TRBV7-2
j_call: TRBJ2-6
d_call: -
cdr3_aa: CASSLARVSGANVLTF
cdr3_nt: TGTGCCAGCAGCTTAGCGCGGGTATCTGGGGCCAACGTCCTGACTTTC

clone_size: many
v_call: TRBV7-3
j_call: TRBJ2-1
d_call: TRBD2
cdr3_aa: CASSSGTSVNEQFF
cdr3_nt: TGTGCCAGCAGCTCCGGGACTAGCGTCAATGAGCAGTTCTTC

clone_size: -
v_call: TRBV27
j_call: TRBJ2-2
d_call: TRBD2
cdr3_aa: CASSFQGLAGVAGELFF
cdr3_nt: TGTGCCAGCAGTTTTCAAGGACTAGCGGGAGTCGCCGGGGAGCTGTTTTTT

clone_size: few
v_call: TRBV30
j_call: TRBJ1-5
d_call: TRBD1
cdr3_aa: CAWSVGSNRDRTLDSNQPQHF
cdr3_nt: TGTGCCTGGAGTGTGGGGAGCAACCGGGACAGGACCTTAGATAGCAATCAGCCCCAGCATTTT

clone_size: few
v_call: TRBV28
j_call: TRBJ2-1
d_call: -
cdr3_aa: CASSSETASSYNEQFF
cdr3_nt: TGTGCCAGCAGTTCTGAGACAGCAAGCTCCTACAATGAGCAGTTCTTC

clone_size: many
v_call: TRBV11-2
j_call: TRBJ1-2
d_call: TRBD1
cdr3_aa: CASSSETGNGYTF
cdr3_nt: TGTGCCAGCAGCTCCGAGACAGGGAATGGCTACACCTTC

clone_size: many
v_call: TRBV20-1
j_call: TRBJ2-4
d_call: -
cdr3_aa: CSAPGIGVNIQYF
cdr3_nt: TGCAGTGCCCCTGGGATAGGGGTCAACATTCAGTACTTC

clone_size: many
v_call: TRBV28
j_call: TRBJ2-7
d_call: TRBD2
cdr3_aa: CASTTPGLGAQQYF
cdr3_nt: TGTGCCAGCACTACCCCGGGACTAGGAGCTCAGCAGTACTTC

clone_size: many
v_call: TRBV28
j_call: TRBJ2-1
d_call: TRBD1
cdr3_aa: CASRGQSSYNEQFF
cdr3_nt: TGTGCCAGCAGGGGACAGTCCTCCTACAATGAGCAGTTCTTC

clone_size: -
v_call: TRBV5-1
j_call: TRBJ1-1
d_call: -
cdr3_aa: CASSLETYRAVEAFF
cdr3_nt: TGCGCCAGCAGCTTGGAAACTTACAGGGCCGTTGAAGCTTTCTTT

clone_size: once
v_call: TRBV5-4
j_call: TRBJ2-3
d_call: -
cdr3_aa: CASSWDGSPFTDTQYF
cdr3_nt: TGTGCCAGCAGCTGGGACGGATCCCCTTTCACAGATACGCAGTATTTT

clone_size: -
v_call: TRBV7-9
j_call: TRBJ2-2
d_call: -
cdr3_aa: CASRLLPPGVGTGELFF
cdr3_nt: TGTGCCAGCAGACTACTTCCCCCGGGTGTTGGGACCGGGGAGCTGTTTTTT

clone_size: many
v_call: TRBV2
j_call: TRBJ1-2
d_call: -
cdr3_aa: CASSEALGRNYGYTF
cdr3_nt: TGTGCCAGCAGTGAAGCGCTTGGGCGGAACTATGGCTACACCTTC

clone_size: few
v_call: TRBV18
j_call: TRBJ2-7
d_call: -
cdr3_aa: CASSPYTQGASYEQYF
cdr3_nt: TGTGCCAGCTCACCATATACCCAGGGCGCTTCCTACGAGCAGTACTTC

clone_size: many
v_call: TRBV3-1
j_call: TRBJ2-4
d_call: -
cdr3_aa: CASSQKTLQYF
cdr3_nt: TGTGCCAGCAGCCAAAAGACCCTTCAGTACTTC

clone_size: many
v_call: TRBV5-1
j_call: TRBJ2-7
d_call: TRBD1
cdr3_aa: CASSWDRGFYEQYF
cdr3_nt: TGCGCCAGCAGCTGGGACAGAGGCTTCTACGAGCAGTACTTC

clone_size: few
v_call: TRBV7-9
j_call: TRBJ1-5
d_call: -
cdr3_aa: CASSPTQPQHF
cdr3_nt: TGTGCCAGCAGCCCCACCCAGCCCCAGCATTTT

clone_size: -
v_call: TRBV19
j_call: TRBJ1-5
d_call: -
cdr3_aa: CASSIGGYSNQPQHF
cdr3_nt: TGTGCCAGTAGTATCGGAGGGTATAGCAATCAGCCCCAGCATTTT

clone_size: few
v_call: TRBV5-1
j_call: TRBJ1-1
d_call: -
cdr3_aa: CASSLASGVQGTEAFF
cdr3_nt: TGCGCCAGCAGCTTGGCCTCAGGGGTACAAGGCACTGAAGCTTTCTTT

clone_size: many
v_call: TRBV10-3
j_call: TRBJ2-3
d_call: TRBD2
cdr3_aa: CAIRTSGNTDTQYF
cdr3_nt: TGTGCCATCAGGACTAGCGGGAACACAGATACGCAGTATTTT

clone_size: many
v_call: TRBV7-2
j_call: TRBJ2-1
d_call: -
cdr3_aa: CASSLVAWYNEQFF
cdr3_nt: TGTGCCAGCAGCTTAGTAGCGTGGTACAATGAGCAGTTCTTC

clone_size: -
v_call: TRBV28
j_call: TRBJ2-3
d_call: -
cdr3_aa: CASRDRPSATQYF
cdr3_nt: TGTGCCAGCAGGGACAGACCCTCAGCAACCCAGTATTTT

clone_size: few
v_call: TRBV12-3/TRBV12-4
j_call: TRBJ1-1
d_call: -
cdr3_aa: CASSLKVGGLGTEAFF
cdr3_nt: TGTGCCAGCAGTTTAAAGGTGGGGGGGCTGGGGACTGAAGCTTTCTTT

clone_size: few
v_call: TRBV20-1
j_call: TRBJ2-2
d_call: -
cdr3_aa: CSALDRGMLFF
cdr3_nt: TGCAGTGCCCTAGACCGAGGAATGCTGTTTTTT

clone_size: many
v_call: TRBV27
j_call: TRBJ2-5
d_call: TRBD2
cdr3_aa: CASSFLAGGETQYF
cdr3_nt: TGTGCCAGCAGTTTCCTAGCGGGGGGGGAGACCCAGTACTTC

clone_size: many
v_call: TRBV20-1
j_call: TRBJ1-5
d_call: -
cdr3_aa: CSASQRQGRDQPQHF
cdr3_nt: TGCAGTGCTAGCCAAAGGCAGGGGAGGGATCAGCCCCAGCATTTT

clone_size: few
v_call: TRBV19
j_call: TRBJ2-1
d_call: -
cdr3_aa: CASRDSRVVEQFF
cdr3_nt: TGTGCCAGTCGAGACTCCCGGGTTGTTGAGCAGTTCTTC